The 11 T cell receptor beta chains presented below share a single source sample, sequenced in a study of T cells expressing NK-cell markers. After re-calling the 5' RACE reads, TCRdb lists one entry per CDR3 protein, DNA absent. Its table lists about 260,000 distinct CDR3 sequences. Sequences were obtained from blood T cells: a sorted CD56 or NKG2C T cell subset, CD4+ or CD8+ T cells, or bulk PBMC T cells (not recorded which). The origin of the receptors is a man in his late teens or twenties in good health.

The V call is TRBV5-1, the J call TRBJ2-5; TCRdb's assignment of TRBD2 cannot be checked, as there is no DNA. The germline V gene encodes CDR1 SGHRS and CDR2 YFSETQ. The CDR3 sequence is 14 residues long. The CDR3 loop reads CASKGAATRETQYF. Combining the CDR3 with reference TRBV5-1 and TRBJ2-5 gives the whole variable domain KAGVTQTPRYLIKTRGQQVTLSCSPISGHRSVSWYQQTPGQGLQFLFEYFSETQRNKGNFPGRFSGRQFSNSRSEMNVSTLELGDSALYLCASKGAATRETQYFGPGTRLLVL.

This chain links TRBV4-3 with TRBJ2-1; TCRdb picks TRBD2, but there is no DNA to check that call. Germline V lookup: CDR1 LGHNA, CDR2 YSLEER. The CDR3 runs 14 residues. The CDR3 reads CASSQTGGGYEQFF.

V and J are TRBV7-9 and TRBJ2-3. The germline V gene has CDR1 SEHNR and CDR2 FQNEAQ (reference sequence). The CDR3 consists of 12 residues. This chain's CDR3 is CASSLRADTQYF. Variable domain in full (rest from reference TRBV7-9 and TRBJ2-3): DTGVSQNPRHKITKRGQNVTFRCDPISEHNRLYWYRQTLGQGPEFLTYFQNEAQLEKSRLLSDRFSAERPKGSFSTLEIQRTEQGDSAMYLCASSLRADTQYFGPGTRLTVL.

The V call is TRBV12-3 or TRBV12-4, the J call TRBJ1-1. This CDR3 has 16 amino acids. CDR3 loop: CASLRIPTPRNTEAFF.

V usage is TRBV15 and J usage is TRBJ2-1; as DNA is missing, the TRBD2 call by TCRdb cannot be tested. The CDR3 runs 15 residues. The germline V gene has CDR1 LNHNV and CDR2 YYDKDF (reference sequence). This chain's CDR3 is CATSFSGLSYNEQFF. Based on the CDR3 plus reference TRBV15 and TRBJ2-1, the full variable domain is DAMVIQNPRYQVTQFGKPVTLSCSQTLNHNVMYWYQQKSSQAPKLLFHYYDKDFNNEADTPDNFQSRRPNTSFCFLDIRSPGLGDTAMYLCATSFSGLSYNEQFFGPGTRLTVL.

This chain's CDR3 is CASRLGTVDNEQFF. The chain combines TRBV5-1 with TRBJ2-1; TCRdb's assignment of TRBD1 cannot be checked, as there is no DNA. This CDR3 region has 14 residues. The V gene's germline CDR1 is SGHRS and CDR2 YFSETQ.

The chain recombines TRBV12-3 or TRBV12-4 with TRBJ2-1; TCRdb picks TRBD2, but there is no DNA to check that call. The length of the CDR3 is 15 residues. The CDR3 protein is CASSLGLAGNDEQFF.

The chain combines TRBV29-1 with TRBJ1-3. The CDR3 length is 13 residues. Looked up from germline, CDR1 is SQVTM and CDR2 is ANQGSEA. The CDR3 here is CSVEDQGPNTIYF.

The chain uses TRBV12-3 or TRBV12-4 and TRBJ2-1. This CDR3 spans 16 amino acids. The CDR3 sequence is CASSWGSREFYNEQFF.

This chain joins TRBV28 and TRBJ2-1; TCRdb gives TRBD2 as the D gene, but with no DNA this cannot be confirmed. The germline CDR1 and CDR2 sequences are MDHEN and SYDVKM. CDR3 length: 18 amino acids. The CDR3 loop reads CASSLLLLAGGPYNEQFF.

V gene TRBV20-1 combines with J gene TRBJ1-2; the TCRdb D gene call, TRBD1, has no DNA to confirm it. This CDR3 is 17 amino acids long. CDR1 and CDR2 (germline): DFQATT, SNEGSKA (reference sequence). The CDR3 loop reads CSATGQGDQFSNYGYTF.